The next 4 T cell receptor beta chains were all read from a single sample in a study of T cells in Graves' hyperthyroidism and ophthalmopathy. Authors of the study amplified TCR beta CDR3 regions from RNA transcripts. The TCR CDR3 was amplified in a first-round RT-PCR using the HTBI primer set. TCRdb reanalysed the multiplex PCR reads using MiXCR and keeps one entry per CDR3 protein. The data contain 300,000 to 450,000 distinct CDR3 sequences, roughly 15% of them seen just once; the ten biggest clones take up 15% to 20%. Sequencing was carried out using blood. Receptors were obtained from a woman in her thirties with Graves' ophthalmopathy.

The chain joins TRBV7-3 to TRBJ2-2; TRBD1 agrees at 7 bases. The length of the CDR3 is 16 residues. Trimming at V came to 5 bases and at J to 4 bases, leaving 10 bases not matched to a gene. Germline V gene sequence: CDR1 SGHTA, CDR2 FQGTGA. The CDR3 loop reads CASSATAGGSTGELFF. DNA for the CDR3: TGTGCCAGCAGCGCGACCGCAGGGGGTAGCACCGGGGAGCTGTTTTTT.

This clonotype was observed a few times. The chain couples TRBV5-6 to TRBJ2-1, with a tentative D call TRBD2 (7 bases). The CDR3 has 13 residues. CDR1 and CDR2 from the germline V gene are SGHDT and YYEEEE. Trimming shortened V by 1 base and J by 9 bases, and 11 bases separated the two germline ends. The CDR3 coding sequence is TGTGCCAGCAGCTTGACGGGGGGCAGTGAGCAGTTCTTC. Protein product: CASSLTGGSEQFF.

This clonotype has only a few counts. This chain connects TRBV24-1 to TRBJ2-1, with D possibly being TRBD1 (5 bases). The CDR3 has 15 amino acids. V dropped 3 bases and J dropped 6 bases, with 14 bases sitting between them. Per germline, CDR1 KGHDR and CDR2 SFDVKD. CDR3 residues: CATSDMVGELNEQFF. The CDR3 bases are TGTGCCACCAGTGATATGGTAGGGGAACTCAATGAGCAGTTCTTC.

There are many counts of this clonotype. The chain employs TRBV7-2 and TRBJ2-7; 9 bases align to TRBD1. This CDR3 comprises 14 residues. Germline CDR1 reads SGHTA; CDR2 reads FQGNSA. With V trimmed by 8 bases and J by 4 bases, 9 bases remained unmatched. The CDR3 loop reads CASGSRQGGYEQYF. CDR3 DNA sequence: TGTGCCAGCGGCTCGAGACAGGGGGGGTACGAGCAGTACTTC. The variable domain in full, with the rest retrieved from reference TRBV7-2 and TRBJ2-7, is GAGVSQSPSNKVTEKGKDVELRCDPISGHTALYWYRQSLGQGLEFLIYFQGNSAPDKSGLPSDRFSAERTGGSVSTLTIQRTQQEDSAVYLCASGSRQGGYEQYFGPGTRLTVT.